A selection of T cell receptor beta chains follows, all from one sample in a study of Graves' ophthalmopathy and Graves' hyperthyroidism. Each CDR3 protein is one row after TCRdb ran MiXCR on the multiplex PCR reads. The table includes approximately 700,000 distinct CDR3 sequences, about 44% detected once. The sequencing sample was made of peripheral blood. These receptors all stem from an adult man with Graves' ophthalmopathy. The CDR3 runs from the conserved cysteine through the conserved F or W. The order of the fields is clone size, J gene, D gene, CDR3 length, V gene, CDR3 protein, CDR3 DNA. A D gene is named only where the DNA matches it firmly. Size tells how often a clone was seen (once, few, many) or the class of an expanded clone, and some rows leave it out.

few | TRBJ2-7 | TRBD1 | 14 | TRBV20-1 | CSASLGTGGVEQYF | TGCAGTGCTAGTCTCGGGACAGGGGGCGTAGAGCAGTACTTC
. | TRBJ2-6 | . | 16 | TRBV11-2 | CASSSPGASGANVLTF | TGTGCCAGCAGTTCACCAGGTGCCTCTGGGGCCAACGTCCTGACTTTC
. | TRBJ2-5 | . | 13 | TRBV5-1 | CASSLVSTRTQYF | TGCGCCAGCAGCTTGGTATCCACGCGGACCCAGTACTTC
. | TRBJ1-2 | . | 14 | TRBV29-1 | CSVDTGKGVGGYTF | TGCAGCGTTGACACAGGGAAGGGAGTCGGTGGCTACACCTTC
many | TRBJ1-6 | . | 13 | TRBV2 | CASTSSSNSPLHF | TGTGCCAGCACCAGCAGTAGCAATTCACCCCTCCACTTT
. | TRBJ2-7 | . | 13 | TRBV15 | CATQLEATYEQYF | TGTGCCACCCAGTTGGAGGCTACCTACGAGCAGTACTTC
once | TRBJ1-6 | TRBD1 | 16 | TRBV7-6 | CASSTLDREGSSPLHF | TGTGCCAGCAGCACCCTCGACAGGGAGGGTAGTTCACCCCTCCACTTT
. | TRBJ2-5 | TRBD2 | 16 | TRBV2 | CASSELSAGVVETQYF | TGTGCCAGCAGTGAACTCTCTGCGGGGGTAGTGGAGACCCAGTACTTC
few | TRBJ2-5 | . | 14 | TRBV19 | CASSSLGVQETQYF | TGTGCCAGTAGCTCTTTGGGGGTTCAAGAGACCCAGTACTTC
many | TRBJ1-4 | TRBD1 | 15 | TRBV7-9 | CASSSLSGTVEKLFF | TGTGCCAGCAGCTCGCTCTCGGGGACAGTGGAAAAACTGTTTTTT
. | TRBJ1-1 | TRBD1 | 15 | TRBV10-3 | CAISDGQGARSEAFF | TGTGCCATCAGTGACGGACAGGGGGCGCGAAGTGAAGCTTTCTTT
. | TRBJ1-4 | . | 12 | TRBV10-2 | CASSEQGEKLFF | TGCGCCAGCAGTGAGCAGGGTGAAAAACTGTTTTTT
. | TRBJ1-4 | . | 15 | TRBV2 | CASSSLTVGMKKLFF | TGTGCCAGCAGTTCCCTGACAGTTGGAATGAAAAAACTGTTTTTT
once | TRBJ2-2 | . | 17 | TRBV25-1 | CASSDPQSSGGAGSCFF | .
few | TRBJ2-7 | TRBD1 | 12 | TRBV29-1 | CSVAQGASEQYF | TGCAGCGTCGCTCAGGGGGCAAGTGAGCAGTACTTC
. | TRBJ2-2 | TRBD2 | 16 | TRBV7-4 | CASSFSGGPQGGELFF | TGTGCCAGCAGCTTTAGCGGGGGGCCCCAAGGCGGGGAGCTGTTTTTT